This T cell receptor beta chain was recovered during a study of CXCR3-negative and CXCR3-positive naive CD8 T cells (dated by TCRdb to the late 2010s). Context from the whole study: About 150 million TRB reads were obtained in total, roughly 1.5 +/- 0.3 million reads per library. Diversity and physicochemical repertoire analyses were performed on some 10 donors pooled from two independent experiments. TRBV-TRBJ cluster analysis included naive subsets from a handful of donors and memory cells from 3 donors. What the authors observed across the whole study: Because surface CD5, which is linked to self-reactivity in mice, was comparable between the naive subsets, TCR interaction strength was also inferred from TRB CDR3 physicochemical properties. TRBV-TRBJ usage was similar between naive CXCR3-negative and CXCR3-positive cells from the same donor, while memory cells showed distinct patterns. Freshly isolated PBMCs were used for most assays because CXCR3 expression went down partially after cryopreservation. Repertoire diversity was comparably high in both naive subsets but much lower in memory CD8+ T cells.

Each CD8+ T cell subset was flow-sorted in triplicate, with some 300,000 cells per subset placed directly into RLT lysis buffer. Peripheral blood mononuclear cells were isolated from buffy coats by standard density gradient centrifugation. Total RNA was extracted from sorted cells with an RNeasy Mini Kit. Comments on this clonotype: Which antigen it targets is not known.

The CDR3 covers 15 residues, taking in both the cysteine and the phenylalanine. No DNA is given. Sequencing used a NextSeq 550. The Human TCR Profiling Kit (MiLaboratory) was used to make UMI-labeled 5' RACE TRB cDNA libraries. The full amount of extracted RNA was used for cDNA synthesis, and the full amount of resulting cDNA was used for PCR amplification. Libraries were prepared in parallel with an identical number of PCR cycles. In the source study's methods: With a minimum of two reads required per UMI, MIGEC and MiXCR pulled out about 49,000 +/- 11,000 unique UMI-labeled TRB cDNA molecules from each library. On average, each library contained approximately 40,000 +/- 10,000 functional in-frame TRB CDR3 nucleotide clonotypes without stop codons. After downsampling to 5000 UMI-labeled TRB molecules per sample, diversity metrics such as normalized Shannon-Wiener and Chao1 were calculated in VDJtools. Clonotype-size-weighted physicochemical properties of the central five CDR3 residues (interaction energy, strength, volume and Kidera factor 4) were computed in VDJtools. TCRdb reprocessed the reads, and each CDR3 protein sequence is entered once, without DNA. In this record, the V and J calls reflect TCRdb's handling and not the investigators' own analysis. This sample's listing comprises about 43,000 distinct CDR3 sequences. The ten largest clones represent roughly a tenth of the sample.

This receptor was obtained from a human donor in good health. Some clones in this sample may be carry-over from other donors' samples. The sequence links TRBV12-3 or TRBV12-4 to TRBJ1-2; TCRdb outputs TRBD1, but without DNA this stays unchecked. The sequenced sample consisted of memory CD8+ T cells from blood. The cell subset or site label, read with the paper, signifies: conventional CD8+ memory T cells (TMEM), sorted as controls. The CDR3 sequence is CASSVTGQTNYGYTF.